These T cell receptor beta chains were read from a single sample in a study of beta chain features in type 1 diabetes. The protocol was immunoSEQ multiplex PCR, while the TCRdb copy is restricted to in-frame clones and leaves out a portion. In the table there are around 250,000 clones, about 15% of which are singletons. Material: naive CD4+ T cells from blood. Every receptor here comes from a man in his thirties or forties with type 1 diabetes. Each CDR3 is given with its conserved first and last residue. A D gene is named only where the DNA matches it firmly. The listing skips clone size in some rows; elsewhere it reads once, few, many or a size class.

V gene	D gene	clone size	J gene	CDR3 DNA	CDR3 protein
TRBV4-1	-	few	TRBJ1-2	TGCGCCAGCAGCCAAGGGACTGACGATGGCTACACCTTC	CASSQGTDDGYTF
TRBV4-2	TRBD2	-	TRBJ2-7	TGTGCCAGCAGCCCGGCCGGGCTAGCGGGGCAAGAGATGTGGCAGTACTTC	CASSPAGLAGQEMWQYF
TRBV13	TRBD1	-	TRBJ2-5	TGTGCCAGCAGCCCTCAAAACAGGGGGCCCGAGACCCAGTACTTC	CASSPQNRGPETQYF
TRBV9	-	-	TRBJ2-3	TGTGCCAGCAGCGAACAGGGTACAGATACGCAGTATTTT	CASSEQGTDTQYF
TRBV5-1	-	-	TRBJ1-5	TGCGCCAGCAGCTTGGGTGGGGCGAGCAATCAGCCCCAGCATTTT	CASSLGGASNQPQHF
TRBV7-9	-	-	TRBJ2-5	TGTGCCAGCAGCTTAGCCCTGACCCAGGGAGAGACCCAGTACTTC	CASSLALTQGETQYF
TRBV30	-	few	TRBJ2-5	TGTGCCTGGAGTGTTGGAGGAATTGGGACCCAGTACTTC	CAWSVGGIGTQYF
TRBV5-1	TRBD2	few	TRBJ2-1	TGCGCCAGCAGCCCGGGAGGCAGCTCCTACAATGAGCAGTTCTTC	CASSPGGSSYNEQFF
TRBV5-4	TRBD2	few	TRBJ2-1	TGTGCCAGCAGCTTGGCGGGACTAGCGGGGGGGCATGAGCAGTTCTTC	CASSLAGLAGGHEQFF
TRBV5-6	-	-	TRBJ2-2	TGTGCCAGCAGCTTGAATAGCGGGGAGCTGTTTTTT	CASSLNSGELFF
TRBV30	-	-	TRBJ1-1	TGTGCCTGGAGTGTCCGGGAGGAAAGGACTGAAGCTTTCTTT	CAWSVREERTEAFF
TRBV7-2	-	-	TRBJ2-2	TGTGCCAGCAGCCAAGACAGATACACCGGGGAGCTGTTTTTT	CASSQDRYTGELFF
TRBV6-5	-	-	TRBJ2-5	TGTGCCAGCAGTTACGGTACTGCACAAGAGACCCAGTACTTC	CASSYGTAQETQYF
TRBV18	TRBD1	-	TRBJ2-5	TGTGCCAGCTCACCACCCAACAGGGGGCGAGAGGTGACCCAGTACTTC	CASSPPNRGREVTQYF
TRBV5-1	TRBD2	-	TRBJ2-5	TGCGCCAGCAGCGCAGGGACTAGTAGTGAGACCCAGTACTTC	CASSAGTSSETQYF
TRBV9	TRBD2	-	TRBJ2-7	TGTGCCAGCAGCGTAGGGCCAGCGGATACGGGGGGATACGAGCAGTACTTC	CASSVGPADTGGYEQYF
TRBV6-5	TRBD1	-	TRBJ2-7	TGTGCCAGCAGCCGAGGGGACAGCGCCTACGAGCAGTACTTC	CASSRGDSAYEQYF
TRBV4-2	TRBD2	-	TRBJ2-3	TGTGCCAGCAGCCAAGTGGGACTAGACGCAGATACGCAGTATTTT	CASSQVGLDADTQYF
TRBV5-1	TRBD2	-	TRBJ2-3	TGCGCCAGCAGCTTGGACACGGCAACTAGCGGGAGACGAAATACGCAGTATTTT	CASSLDTATSGRRNTQYF
TRBV9	-	few	TRBJ1-6	TGTGCCAGCAGCCGTTTAGGGGAGGCTAATTCACCCCTCCACTTT	CASSRLGEANSPLHF
TRBV15	-	few	TRBJ1-1	TGTGCCACCAGCAGAGCGCGGAACACTGAAGCTTTCTTT	CATSRARNTEAFF
TRBV11-2	-	-	TRBJ2-6	TGTGCCAGCAGCCGGTCCGCCGGGGTCTGGACTGGGGCCAACGTCCTGACTTTC	CASSRSAGVWTGANVLTF
TRBV30	-	-	TRBJ2-1	TGTGCCTGGAGTGGGGGGCGGAGCTCCTACAATGAGCAGTTCTTC	CAWSGGRSSYNEQFF
TRBV9	-	-	TRBJ2-7	TGTGCCAGCAGCGGAGGAGCTGGGACTGGGTCCTACGAGCAGTACTTC	CASSGGAGTGSYEQYF
TRBV7-2	TRBD2	-	TRBJ2-1	TGTGCCAGCAGTACCGGGACTATCTACAATGAGCAGTTCTTC	CASSTGTIYNEQFF
TRBV9	TRBD1	-	TRBJ1-5	TGTGCCAGCAGTGCACAGGGGATCGGCCAGCCCCAGCATTTT	CASSAQGIGQPQHF
TRBV4-1	TRBD1	few	TRBJ1-5	TGCGCCAGCAGCCCTTCGGACAGGGGGTATAGCAATCAGCCCCAGCATTTT	CASSPSDRGYSNQPQHF
TRBV19	TRBD1	few	TRBJ1-6	TGTGCCAGTAGCCTCGGGACAGTTCCGCGCGATTCACCCCTCCACTTT	CASSLGTVPRDSPLHF
TRBV4-1	-	-	TRBJ1-2	TGCGCCAGCAGTGCGCGTAACTATGGCTACACCTTC	CASSARNYGYTF
TRBV30	TRBD1	few	TRBJ1-5	TGTGCCTGGAGTTTGACAGGGAACAATCAGCCCCAGCATTTT	CAWSLTGNNQPQHF
TRBV5-4	-	few	TRBJ2-7	TGTGCCAGCAGCCCGGGACACCAACTTACCTACGAGCAGTACTTC	CASSPGHQLTYEQYF
TRBV30	-	few	TRBJ1-4	TGTGCCTGGAGTTCGAATGAAAAACTGTTTTTT	CAWSSNEKLFF
TRBV5-1	TRBD2	-	TRBJ2-2	TGCGCCAGCAGCATCGGGACTAGCGACACCGGGGAGCTGTTTTTT	CASSIGTSDTGELFF
TRBV5-1	TRBD2	-	TRBJ2-1	TGCGCCAGCAGCCTCGGGACTAGTAATCCGGATGAGCAGTTCTTC	CASSLGTSNPDEQFF
TRBV6-6	-	-	TRBJ1-1	TGTGCCAGCAGTCTGACGGAGGGGAAGAACACTGAAGCTTTCTTT	CASSLTEGKNTEAFF
TRBV7-2	-	-	TRBJ2-1	TGTGCCAGCAGCTCAGGACTACCGGGCAATGAGCAGTTCTTC	CASSSGLPGNEQFF
TRBV30	TRBD1	few	TRBJ1-4	TGTGCCTGGAGTCAGGGGGCAAATGAAAAACTGTTTTTT	CAWSQGANEKLFF
TRBV6-1	-	-	TRBJ1-1	TGTGCCAGCGAAGGACAGCGGAACACTGAAGCTTTCTTT	CASEGQRNTEAFF
TRBV6-1	TRBD1	few	TRBJ2-7	TGTGCCAGCAGTGTCTTGGGACAGGGAACTGCCGAGCAGTACTTC	CASSVLGQGTAEQYF
TRBV4-1	TRBD2	few	TRBJ2-3	TGCGCCAGCAGCCGTCCGGGACTAGAATCAGATACGCAGTATTTT	CASSRPGLESDTQYF
TRBV11-2	TRBD1	few	TRBJ2-5	TGTGCCAGCAGCCTCAGGGGGACAGGGCCCCAGGAGACCCAGTACTTC	CASSLRGTGPQETQYF
TRBV11-2	TRBD1	few	TRBJ1-6	TGTGCCAGCAGCAAGGACAGGGCCTATAATTCACCCCTCCACTTT	CASSKDRAYNSPLHF
TRBV10-3	-	-	TRBJ2-6	TGTGCCATCGGAGTGAGATCTGGGGCCAACGTCCTGACTTTC	CAIGVRSGANVLTF